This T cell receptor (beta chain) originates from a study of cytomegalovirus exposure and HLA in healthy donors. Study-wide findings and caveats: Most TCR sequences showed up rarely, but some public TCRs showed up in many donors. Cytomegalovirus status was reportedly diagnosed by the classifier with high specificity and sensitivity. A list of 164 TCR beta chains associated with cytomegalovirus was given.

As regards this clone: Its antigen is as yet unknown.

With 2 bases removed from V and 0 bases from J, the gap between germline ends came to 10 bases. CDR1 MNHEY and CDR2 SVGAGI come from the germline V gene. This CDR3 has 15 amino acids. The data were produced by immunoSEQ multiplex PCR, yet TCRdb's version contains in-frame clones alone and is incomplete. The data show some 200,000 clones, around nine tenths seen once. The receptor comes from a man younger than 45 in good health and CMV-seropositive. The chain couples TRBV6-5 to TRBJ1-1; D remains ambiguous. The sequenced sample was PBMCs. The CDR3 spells CASSYGVAMNTEAFF. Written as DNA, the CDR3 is TGTGCCAGCAGTTACGGGGTGGCCATGAACACTGAAGCTTTCTTT.